This TCR beta chain was recovered during a study of Graves' ophthalmopathy and Graves' hyperthyroidism. The diagnosis was founded upon clinical symptoms, serum thyroxine, TRAb, thyroid ultrasound and orbital computed tomography. The sample holds a few counts of this clonotype. Germline V lookup: CDR1 KGHDR, CDR2 SFDVKD. This CDR3 has 13 amino acids. From RNA, the CDR3 regions of TCR beta chains were amplified and sequenced. In the first round, RT-PCR was carried out with HTBI primers, and a multiplex PCR formed the second round. TCRdb independently ran MiXCR on the multiplex PCR reads; one entry per CDR3 protein. The data hold 650,000 to 900,000 distinct CDR3 sequences, with 40% observed a single time.

The source is an adult man with Graves' ophthalmopathy. What was sequenced was peripheral blood. The rearrangement links TRBV24-1 to TRBJ1-5, with D possibly being TRBD1 (5 bases). CDR3 sequence: CAISGIGNQPQHF. CDR3 DNA sequence: TGTGCTATATCAGGGATCGGCAATCAGCCCCAGCATTTT.